This T cell receptor (beta chain) was documented in a study of vaccination and CD4 T cells after COVID-19. Study details: Stimulation used overlapping spike peptides from SARS-CoV-2, HCoV-NL63, HCoV-OC43 and HCoV-229E. Findings and caveats of the study: There was no significant change from approximately 21 to 38 median reactive clonotypes.

Regarding this clonotype: Its antigen is still unknown.

The sample's treatment: approximately 11-day PBMC culture with coronavirus spike peptide pools or control peptides (ViraFEST assay). PCR positivity was dated March to December 2020, before US Alpha, Beta and Delta variants. Sequencing of the DNA from cultured CD4+ T cells was carried out with the Oncomine TCR Beta short-read assay. After culture, CD4+ T cells served as the source for genomic DNA extraction. TCRdb re-analysed the PCR reads in MiXCR, keeping a single row per CDR3 protein. The profile covers some 10,000 distinct CDR3 sequences, with 35% to 50% appearing a single time and more than 30% taken by the ten largest. This CDR3 is built from 14 residues. The germline CDR1 and CDR2 sequences are SNHLY and FYNNEI. The ends were cut back, 6 bases at V and 2 bases at J, with 11 bases in the middle.

The rearrangement uses TRBV2 and TRBJ1-5; TRBD1 is a possible D gene (6 bases). Sample: CD4+ T cells from blood, cultured in vitro. The sequence was obtained from a human donor who had recovered from COVID-19. For the CDR3, the DNA is TGTGCCAGCAGCGGGGACACCGGCAATCAGCCCCAGCATTTT. The encoded protein is CASSGDTGNQPQHF.